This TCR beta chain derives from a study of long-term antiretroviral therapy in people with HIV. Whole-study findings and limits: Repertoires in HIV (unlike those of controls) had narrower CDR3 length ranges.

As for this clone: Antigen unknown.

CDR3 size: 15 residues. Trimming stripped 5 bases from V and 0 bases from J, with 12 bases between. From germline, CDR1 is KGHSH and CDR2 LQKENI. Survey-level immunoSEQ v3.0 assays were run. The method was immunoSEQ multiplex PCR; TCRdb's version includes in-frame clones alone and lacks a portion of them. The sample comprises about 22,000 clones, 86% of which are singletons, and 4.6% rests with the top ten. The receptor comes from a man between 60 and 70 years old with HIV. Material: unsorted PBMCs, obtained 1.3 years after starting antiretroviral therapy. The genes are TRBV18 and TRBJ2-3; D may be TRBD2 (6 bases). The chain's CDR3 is CASSKLAYSTDTQYF. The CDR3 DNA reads TGTGCCAGCTCAAAGCTAGCGTACAGCACAGATACGCAGTATTTT.